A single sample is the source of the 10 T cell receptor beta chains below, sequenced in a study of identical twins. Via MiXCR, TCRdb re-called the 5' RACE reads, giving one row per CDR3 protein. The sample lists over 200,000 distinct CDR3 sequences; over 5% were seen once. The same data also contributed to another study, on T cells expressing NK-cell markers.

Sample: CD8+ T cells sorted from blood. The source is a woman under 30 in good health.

The CDR3 is CASSQGLAVYNEQFF. In DNA, the CDR3 is TGCGCCAGCAGCCAAGGGCTAGCGGTCTACAATGAGCAGTTCTTC. The rearrangement links TRBV4-1 to TRBJ2-1, with 7 positions matching TRBD2. Germline CDR1 and CDR2: MGHRA and YSYEKL. V was pared by 1 base and J by 3 bases, with 3 bases of the junction left unmatched. The CDR3 has 15 amino acids.

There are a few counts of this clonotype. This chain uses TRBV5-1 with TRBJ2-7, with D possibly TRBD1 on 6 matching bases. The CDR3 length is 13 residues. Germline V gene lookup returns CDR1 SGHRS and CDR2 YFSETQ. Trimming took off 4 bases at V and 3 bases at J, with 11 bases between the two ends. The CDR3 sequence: CASSQRDNYEQYF. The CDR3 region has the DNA TGCGCCAGCAGCCAAAGGGACAACTACGAGCAGTACTTC. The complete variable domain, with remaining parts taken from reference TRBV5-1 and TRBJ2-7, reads KAGVTQTPRYLIKTRGQQVTLSCSPISGHRSVSWYQQTPGQGLQFLFEYFSETQRNKGNFPGRFSGRQFSNSRSEMNVSTLELGDSALYLCASSQRDNYEQYFGPGTRLTVT.

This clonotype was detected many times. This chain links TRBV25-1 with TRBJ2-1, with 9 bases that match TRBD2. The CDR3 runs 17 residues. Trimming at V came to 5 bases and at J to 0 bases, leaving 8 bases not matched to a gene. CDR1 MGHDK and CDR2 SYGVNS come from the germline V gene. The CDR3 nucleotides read TGTGCCAGCAGTTCTCTAGAAGCGGGAGGCTCCTACAATGAGCAGTTCTTC. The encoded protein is CASSSLEAGGSYNEQFF.

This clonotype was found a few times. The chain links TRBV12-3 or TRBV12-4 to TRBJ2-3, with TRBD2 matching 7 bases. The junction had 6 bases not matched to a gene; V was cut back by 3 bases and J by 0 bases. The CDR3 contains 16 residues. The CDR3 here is CASSFGTTKSTDTQYF. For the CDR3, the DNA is TGTGCCAGCAGTTTCGGGACTACAAAAAGCACAGATACGCAGTATTTT.

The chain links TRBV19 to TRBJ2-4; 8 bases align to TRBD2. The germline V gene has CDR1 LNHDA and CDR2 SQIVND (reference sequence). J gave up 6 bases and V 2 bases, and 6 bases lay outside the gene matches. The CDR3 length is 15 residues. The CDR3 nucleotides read TGTGCCAGTAGTATAAGAGCGGGGGCCCTAAACATTCAGTACTTC. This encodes CASSIRAGALNIQYF. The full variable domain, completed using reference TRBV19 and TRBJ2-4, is DGGITQSPKYLFRKEGQNVTLSCEQNLNHDAMYWYRQDPGQGLRLIYYSQIVNDFQKGDIAEGYSVSREKKESFPLTVTSAQKNPTAFYLCASSIRAGALNIQYFGAGTRLSVL.

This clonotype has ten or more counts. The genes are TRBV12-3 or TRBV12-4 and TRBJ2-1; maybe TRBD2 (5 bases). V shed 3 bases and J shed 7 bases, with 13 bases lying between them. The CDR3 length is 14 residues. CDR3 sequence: CASSFISSGNEQFF. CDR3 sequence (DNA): TGTGCCAGCAGTTTTATCAGTTCGGGGAATGAGCAGTTCTTC.

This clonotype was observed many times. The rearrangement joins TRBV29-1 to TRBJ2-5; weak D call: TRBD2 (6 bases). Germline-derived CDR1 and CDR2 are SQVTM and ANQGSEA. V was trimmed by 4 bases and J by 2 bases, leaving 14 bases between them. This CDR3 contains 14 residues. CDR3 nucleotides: TGCAGCGTTGTAGGACTACTTGCGCAAGAGACCCAGTACTTC. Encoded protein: CSVVGLLAQETQYF. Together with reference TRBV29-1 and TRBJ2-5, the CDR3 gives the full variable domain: SAVISQKPSRDICQRGTSLTIQCQVDSQVTMMFWYRQQPGQSLTLIATANQGSEATYESGFVIDKFPISRPNLTFSTLTVSNMSPEDSSIYLCSVVGLLAQETQYFGPGTRLLVL.

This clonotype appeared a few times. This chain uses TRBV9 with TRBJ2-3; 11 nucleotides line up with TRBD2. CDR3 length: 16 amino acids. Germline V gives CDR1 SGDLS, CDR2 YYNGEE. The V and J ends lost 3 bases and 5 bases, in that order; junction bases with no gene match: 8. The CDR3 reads CASSALPGTSGDTQYF. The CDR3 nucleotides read TGTGCCAGCAGCGCCCTCCCCGGGACTAGCGGAGATACGCAGTATTTT. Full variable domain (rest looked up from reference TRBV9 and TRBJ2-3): DSGVTQTPKHLITATGQRVTLRCSPRSGDLSVYWYQQSLDQGLQFLIQYYNGEERAKGNILERFSAQQFPDLHSELNLSSLELGDSALYFCASSALPGTSGDTQYFGPGTRLTVL.

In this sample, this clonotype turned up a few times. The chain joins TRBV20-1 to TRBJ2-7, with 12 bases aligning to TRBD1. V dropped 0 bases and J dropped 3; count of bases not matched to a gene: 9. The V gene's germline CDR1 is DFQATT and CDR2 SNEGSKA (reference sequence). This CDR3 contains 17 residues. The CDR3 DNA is TGCAGTGCTAGAGATGGGACAGGGGGCTCTTGGGGCTACGAGCAGTACTTC. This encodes CSARDGTGGSWGYEQYF.

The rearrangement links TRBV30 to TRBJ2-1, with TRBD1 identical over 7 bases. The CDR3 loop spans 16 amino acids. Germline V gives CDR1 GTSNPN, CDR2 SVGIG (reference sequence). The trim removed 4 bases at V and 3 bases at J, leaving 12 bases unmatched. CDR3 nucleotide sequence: TGTGCCTGGATGTCTCTTGGGCAGGGGGTCTACAATGAGCAGTTCTTC. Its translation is CAWMSLGQGVYNEQFF.